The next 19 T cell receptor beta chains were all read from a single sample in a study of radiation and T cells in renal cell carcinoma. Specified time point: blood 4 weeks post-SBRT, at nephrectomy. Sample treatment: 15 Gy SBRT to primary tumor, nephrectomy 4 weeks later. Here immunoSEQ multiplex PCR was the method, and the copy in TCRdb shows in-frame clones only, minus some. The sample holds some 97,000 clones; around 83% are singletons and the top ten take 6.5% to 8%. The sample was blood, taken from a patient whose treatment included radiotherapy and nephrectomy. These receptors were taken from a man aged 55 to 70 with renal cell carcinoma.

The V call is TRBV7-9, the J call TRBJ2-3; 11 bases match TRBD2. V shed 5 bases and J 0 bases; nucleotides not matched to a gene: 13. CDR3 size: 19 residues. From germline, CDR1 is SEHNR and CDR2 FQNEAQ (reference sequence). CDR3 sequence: CASSHGTGLADPSTDTQYF. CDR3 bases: TGTGCCAGCAGCCACGGAACGGGACTAGCGGACCCTAGCACAGATACGCAGTATTTT.

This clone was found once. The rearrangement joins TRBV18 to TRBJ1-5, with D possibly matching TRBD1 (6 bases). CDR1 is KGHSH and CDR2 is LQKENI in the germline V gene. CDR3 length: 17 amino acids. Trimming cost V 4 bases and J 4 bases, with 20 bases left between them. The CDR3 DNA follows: TGTGCCAGCTCACGGCGACCACACAGGGACGAGAATCAGCCCCAGCATTTT. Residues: CASSRRPHRDENQPQHF.

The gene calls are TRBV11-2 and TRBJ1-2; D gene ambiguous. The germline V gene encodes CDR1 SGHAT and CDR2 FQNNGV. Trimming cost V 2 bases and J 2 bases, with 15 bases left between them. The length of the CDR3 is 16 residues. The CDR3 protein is CASSLSPGPINYGYTF. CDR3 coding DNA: TGTGCCAGCAGCTTATCTCCGGGCCCCATAAACTATGGCTACACCTTC.

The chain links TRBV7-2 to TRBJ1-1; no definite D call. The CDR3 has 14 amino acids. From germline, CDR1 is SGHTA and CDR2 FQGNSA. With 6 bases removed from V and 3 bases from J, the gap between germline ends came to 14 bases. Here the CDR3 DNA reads TGTGCCAGCAGTCAGATGCCGGGCGACACTGAAGCTTTCTTT. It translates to CASSQMPGDTEAFF.

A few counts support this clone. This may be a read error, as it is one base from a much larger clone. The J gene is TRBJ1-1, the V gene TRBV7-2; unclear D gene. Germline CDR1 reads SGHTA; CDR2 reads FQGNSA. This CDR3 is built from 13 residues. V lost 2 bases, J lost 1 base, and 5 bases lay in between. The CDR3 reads CASSLRQNTEAFF. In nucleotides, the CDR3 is TGTGCCAGCAGCTTAAGACAGAACACTGAAGCTTTCTTT.

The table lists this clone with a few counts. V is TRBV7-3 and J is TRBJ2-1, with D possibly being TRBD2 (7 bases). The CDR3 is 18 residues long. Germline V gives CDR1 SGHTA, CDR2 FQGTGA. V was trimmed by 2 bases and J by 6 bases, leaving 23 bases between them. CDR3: CASSLGVKGVAGRNEQFF. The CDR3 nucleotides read TGTGCCAGCAGCTTAGGAGTCAAGGGGGTAGCGGGTCGCAATGAGCAGTTCTTC.

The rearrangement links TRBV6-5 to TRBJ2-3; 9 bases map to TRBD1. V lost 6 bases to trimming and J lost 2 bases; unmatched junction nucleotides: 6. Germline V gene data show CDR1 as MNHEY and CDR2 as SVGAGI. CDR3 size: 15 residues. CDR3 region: CASRPQGAITDTQYF. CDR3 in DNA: TGTGCCAGCAGGCCACAGGGGGCAATCACAGATACGCAGTATTTT.

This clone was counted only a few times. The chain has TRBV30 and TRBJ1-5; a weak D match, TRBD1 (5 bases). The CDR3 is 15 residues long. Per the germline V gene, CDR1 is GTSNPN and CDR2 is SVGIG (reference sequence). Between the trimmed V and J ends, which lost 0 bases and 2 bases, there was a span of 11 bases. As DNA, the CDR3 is TGTGCCTGGAGTGTACCGGGGGTGGGCAATCAGCCCCAGCATTTT. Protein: CAWSVPGVGNQPQHF.

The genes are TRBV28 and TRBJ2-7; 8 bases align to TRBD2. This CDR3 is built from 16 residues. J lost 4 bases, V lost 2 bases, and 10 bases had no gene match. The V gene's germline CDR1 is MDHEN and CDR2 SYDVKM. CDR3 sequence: CASSLDRAGVRYEQYF. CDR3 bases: TGTGCCAGCAGTTTAGACCGAGCGGGAGTAAGGTACGAGCAGTACTTC.

CDR3 region: CASMIDGEIETQYF. In DNA, the CDR3 is TGTGCCAGCATGATCGATGGGGAGATAGAGACCCAGTACTTC. The chain is built from TRBV2 and TRBJ2-5, with D perhaps matching TRBD2 (5 bases). Germline-derived CDR1 and CDR2 are SNHLY and FYNNEI. The length of the CDR3 is 14 residues. Trimming took off 7 bases at V and 4 bases at J, with 16 bases between the two ends.

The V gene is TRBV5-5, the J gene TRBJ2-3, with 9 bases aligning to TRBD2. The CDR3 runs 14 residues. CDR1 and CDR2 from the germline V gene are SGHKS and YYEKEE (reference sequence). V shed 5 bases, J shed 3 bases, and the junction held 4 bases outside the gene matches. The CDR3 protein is CASSVTSGTDTQYF. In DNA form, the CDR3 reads TGTGCCAGCAGTGTGACTAGCGGAACAGATACGCAGTATTTT. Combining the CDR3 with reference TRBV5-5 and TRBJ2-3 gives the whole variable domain DAGVTQSPTHLIKTRGQQVTLRCSPISGHKSVSWYQQVLGQGPQFIFQYYEKEERGRGNFPDRFSARQFPNYSSELNVNALLLGDSALYLCASSVTSGTDTQYFGPGTRLTVL.

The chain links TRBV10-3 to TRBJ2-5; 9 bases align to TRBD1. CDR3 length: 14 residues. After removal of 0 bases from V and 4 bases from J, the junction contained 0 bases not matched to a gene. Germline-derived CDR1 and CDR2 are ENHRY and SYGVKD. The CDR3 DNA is TGTGCCATCAGTGAGTCGGACAGGGGAGAGACCCAGTACTTC. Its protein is CAISESDRGETQYF.

CDR3 loop: CASSESQAGTDTQYF. In nucleotides, the CDR3 is TGTGCCAGCAGTGAAAGTCAGGCGGGCACAGATACGCAGTATTTT. V usage is TRBV2 and J usage is TRBJ2-3; D ambiguous. Trimming took 2 bases from V and 1 from J, leaving 10 bases between them. The CDR3 is made up of 15 amino acids. Germline V gene lookup returns CDR1 SNHLY and CDR2 FYNNEI. Together with reference TRBV2 and TRBJ2-3, the CDR3 gives the full variable domain: EPEVTQTPSHQVTQMGQEVILRCVPISNHLYFYWYRQILGQKVEFLVSFYNNEISEKSEIFDDQFSVERPDGSNFTLKIRSTKLEDSAMYFCASSESQAGTDTQYFGPGTRLTVL.

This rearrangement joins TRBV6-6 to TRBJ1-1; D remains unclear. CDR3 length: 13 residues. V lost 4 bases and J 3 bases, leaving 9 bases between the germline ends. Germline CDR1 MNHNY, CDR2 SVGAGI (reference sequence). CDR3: CASSLDPDTEAFF. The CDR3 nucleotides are TGTGCCAGCAGTTTGGACCCCGACACTGAAGCTTTCTTT.

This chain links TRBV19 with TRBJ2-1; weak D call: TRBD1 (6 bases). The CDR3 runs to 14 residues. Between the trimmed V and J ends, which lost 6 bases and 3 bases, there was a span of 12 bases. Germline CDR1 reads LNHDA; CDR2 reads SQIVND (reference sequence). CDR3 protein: CASSKQGNYNEQFF. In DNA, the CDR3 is TGTGCCAGTAGCAAGCAGGGGAACTACAATGAGCAGTTCTTC.

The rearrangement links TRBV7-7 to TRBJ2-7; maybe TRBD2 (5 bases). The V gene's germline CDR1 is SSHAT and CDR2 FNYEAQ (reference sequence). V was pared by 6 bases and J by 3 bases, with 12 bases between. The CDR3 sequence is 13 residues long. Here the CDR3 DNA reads TGTGCCAGCAGTAGCGCACGGGGCTACGAGCAGTACTTC. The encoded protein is CASSSARGYEQYF.

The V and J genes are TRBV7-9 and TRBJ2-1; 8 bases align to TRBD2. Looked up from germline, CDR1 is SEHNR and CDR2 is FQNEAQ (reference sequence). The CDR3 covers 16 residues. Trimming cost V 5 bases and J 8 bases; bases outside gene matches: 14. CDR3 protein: CASSMSGSGFDHEQFF. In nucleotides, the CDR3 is TGTGCCAGCAGCATGAGCGGGAGCGGTTTCGATCATGAGCAGTTCTTC. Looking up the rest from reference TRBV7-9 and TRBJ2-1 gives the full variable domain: DTGVSQNPRHKITKRGQNVTFRCDPISEHNRLYWYRQTLGQGPEFLTYFQNEAQLEKSRLLSDRFSAERPKGSFSTLEIQRTEQGDSAMYLCASSMSGSGFDHEQFFGPGTRLTVL.

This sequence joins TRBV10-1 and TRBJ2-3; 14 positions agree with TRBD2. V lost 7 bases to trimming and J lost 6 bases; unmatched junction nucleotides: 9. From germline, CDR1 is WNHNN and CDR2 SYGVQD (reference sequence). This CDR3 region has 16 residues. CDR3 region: CASTPGTSGSWDTQYF. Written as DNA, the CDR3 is TGCGCCAGCACCCCAGGGACTAGCGGGAGTTGGGATACGCAGTATTTT.

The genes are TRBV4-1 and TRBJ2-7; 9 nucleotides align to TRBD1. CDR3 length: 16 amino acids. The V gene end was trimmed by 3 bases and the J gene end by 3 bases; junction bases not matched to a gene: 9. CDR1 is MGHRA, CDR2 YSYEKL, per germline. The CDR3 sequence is CASSQPPGQGFYEQYF. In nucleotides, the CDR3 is TGCGCCAGCAGCCAGCCTCCGGGACAGGGATTCTACGAGCAGTACTTC.